One and the same sample provided the 15 T cell receptor beta chains below, sequenced in a study of T cell repertoires in cytomegalovirus infection. Via MiXCR, TCRdb re-called the reads, giving one row per CDR3 protein. The data hold about 770,000 distinct CDR3 sequences, with around 29% observed a single time. Which antigens these TCRs recognize remains unknown. Here the sequenced sample was cultured CD8+ T cells from PBMCs, taken from culture after CMV antigen stimulation. The receptors here all came from a human donor in good health (CMV status not recorded). Some clones in this sample may be carry-over from other donors' samples.

This clonotype was observed a few times. The chain employs TRBV6-2 or TRBV6-3 and TRBJ1-2, with D uncertain. This CDR3 has 11 residues. The V end was cut by 6 bases, the J end by 8 bases, with 10 bases between. The germline gives CDR1 MNHEY, CDR2 SVGEGT. CDR3 protein: CASRTPEGYTF. CDR3 coding DNA: TGTGCCAGCAGGACCCCCGAGGGCTACACCTTC.

This clonotype was counted many times. This CDR3 is CASSPGATNEKLFF. The CDR3 region has the DNA TGTGCCAGCAGCCCCGGGGCGACTAATGAAAAACTGTTTTTT. The chain couples TRBV7-6 to TRBJ1-4, with D tentatively TRBD1 (5 bases). Germline V gene sequence: CDR1 SGHVS, CDR2 FNYEAQ. V shed 5 bases and J shed 2 bases, with 9 bases lying between them. The CDR3 runs to 14 residues.

The chain combines TRBV6-1 with TRBJ2-7, with D hard to call. V was trimmed by 7 bases and J by 3 bases, leaving 16 bases between them. Germline V gene sequence: CDR1 MNHNS, CDR2 SASEGT. The CDR3 contains 14 residues. Here the CDR3 reads CASTDWVVGYEQYV. The DNA of the CDR3 is TGTGCCAGCACAGACTGGGTAGTTGGCTACGAGCAGTACGTC.

A few counts support this clonotype. V is TRBV4-1 and J is TRBJ1-3; D is perhaps TRBD1 (5 bases). V lost 6 bases, J lost 0 bases, and 15 bases lay in between. The CDR3 is 16 residues long. Germline values: CDR1 MGHRA, CDR2 YSYEKL. For the CDR3, the DNA is TGCGCCAGCAGGGGGACGGAGTTCTTCTCTGGAAACACCATATATTTT. Protein: CASRGTEFFSGNTIYF.

The genes are TRBV20-1 and TRBJ1-2; a weak D match, TRBD1 (5 bases). CDR1 is DFQATT, CDR2 SNEGSKA, per germline (reference sequence). There are 12 residues in the CDR3. The CDR3 sequence is CSEFGGDYGYTF. CDR3 sequence (DNA): TGCAGCGAATTCGGGGGGGACTATGGCTACACCTTC.

J is TRBJ1-1 and V is TRBV11-1; D remains ambiguous. V lost 3 bases and J lost 4, with 9 bases in between. CDR1 is SGHAT and CDR2 is FQDESV in the germline V gene (reference sequence). This CDR3 contains 13 residues. CDR3 residues: CASSFHVATEAFF. CDR3 DNA: TGTGCCAGCAGCTTTCATGTCGCCACTGAAGCTTTCTTT.

This clonotype has more than one count but fewer than ten. The chain uses TRBV28 and TRBJ2-3; TRBD1 matches at 7 bases. Per the germline V gene, CDR1 is MDHEN and CDR2 is SYDVKM. Trimming removed 3 bases from V and 4 bases from J; junction bases left unmatched: 7. CDR3 length: 15 amino acids. The CDR3 bases are TGTGCCAGCAGTTTGGGGACAGAACAGTCAGATACGCAGTATTTT. This sequence encodes CASSLGTEQSDTQYF. The full variable domain, completed using reference TRBV28 and TRBJ2-3, is DVKVTQSSRYLVKRTGEKVFLECVQDMDHENMFWYRQDPGLGLRLIYFSYDVKMKEKGDIPEGYSVSREKKERFSLILESASTNQTSMYLCASSLGTEQSDTQYFGPGTRLTVL.

The chain's CDR3 is CASSPEFGAQPQHF. DNA of the CDR3: TGTGCCAGCAGCCCCGAATTCGGGGCCCAGCCCCAGCATTTT. This chain uses TRBV7-9 with TRBJ1-5, with D possibly matching TRBD1 (5 bases). Looked up from germline, CDR1 is SEHNR and CDR2 is FQNEAQ (reference sequence). This CDR3 region has 14 residues. V was trimmed by 5 bases and J by 7 bases, leaving 15 bases between them. The full variable domain, its missing parts supplied by reference TRBV7-9 and TRBJ1-5, is DTGVSQNPRHKITKRGQNVTFRCDPISEHNRLYWYRQTLGQGPEFLTYFQNEAQLEKSRLLSDRFSAERPKGSFSTLEIQRTEQGDSAMYLCASSPEFGAQPQHFGDGTRLSIL.

This clonotype was counted a single time. V is TRBV29-1 and J is TRBJ1-5; the D is unclear. The ends were cut back, 7 bases at V and 0 bases at J, with 13 bases in the middle. Germline-derived CDR1 and CDR2 are SQVTM and ANQGSEA. This CDR3 contains 14 residues. In nucleotides, the CDR3 is TGCAGCGACGAGCGGTCTTATAGCAATCAGCCCCAGCATTTT. It translates to CSDERSYSNQPQHF.

This clonotype has only one observation. The rearrangement uses TRBV29-1 and TRBJ2-5; TRBD2 aligns across 11 bases. Germline V CDR1 and CDR2: SQVTM, ANQGSEA. CDR3 length: 15 amino acids. J was trimmed by 5 bases and V by 0 bases; bases with no gene match: 5. DNA for the CDR3: TGCAGCGTTGAAGATTGGTTAGCGGGGGGGGAGACCCAGTACTTC. This encodes CSVEDWLAGGETQYF.

A few counts support this clonotype. The chain couples TRBV15 to TRBJ2-3; the D gene is possibly TRBD1 (6 bases). Trimming took 5 bases from V and 6 from J, leaving 15 bases between them. This CDR3 spans 14 amino acids. Germline values: CDR1 LNHNV, CDR2 YYDKDF (reference sequence). In DNA form, the CDR3 reads TGTGCCACCAGCGTAGACAGGTTTGTGGATACGCAGTATTTT. Translating it yields CATSVDRFVDTQYF.

The chain is built from TRBV13 and TRBJ1-4; maybe TRBD1 (6 bases). V lost 4 bases, J lost 7 bases, and 16 bases lay in between. Germline V gene sequence: CDR1 PRHDT, CDR2 FYEKMQ (reference sequence). This CDR3 comprises 15 residues. CDR3 loop: CASSSRGLQGEKLFF. In nucleotides, the CDR3 is TGTGCCAGCAGCTCCAGGGGCCTTCAGGGTGAAAAACTGTTTTTT.

The chain recombines TRBV4-1 with TRBJ1-2; D may be TRBD1 (5 bases). The germline CDR1 and CDR2 sequences are MGHRA and YSYEKL. The CDR3 totals 11 residues. The V gene lost 6 bases and the J gene lost 6 bases, with 8 bases spanning the gap. CDR3: CASRGRDGYTF. CDR3 DNA: TGCGCCAGCAGGGGCAGGGATGGCTACACCTTC.

This clonotype turned up a few times. The V and J genes are TRBV12-3 or TRBV12-4 and TRBJ2-2; TRBD2 agrees at 13 bases. Trimming removed 6 bases from V and 7 bases from J; junction bases left unmatched: 11. The CDR3 contains 17 residues. In DNA form, the CDR3 reads TGTGCCAGCAGCGACGGACTAGCGGGGGCGCCGGGCGGGGAGCTGTTTTTT. This sequence encodes CASSDGLAGAPGGELFF.

This clonotype was counted ten times or more. The CDR3 coding sequence is TGTGCCAGCAGTTTTGCGTTGAACACTGAAGCTTTCTTT. Residues: CASSFALNTEAFF. The genes are TRBV28 and TRBJ1-1; no clear D gene. CDR3 length: 13 residues. CDR1 and CDR2 from the germline V gene are MDHEN and SYDVKM. Trimming removed 3 bases from V and 0 bases from J, with 5 bases in between.